One sample yielded the 23 T cell receptor beta chains listed below, sequenced in a study of cytomegalovirus exposure and HLA in healthy donors (dated by TCRdb to 2015 to 2018). Library preparation was by the immunoSEQ multiplex PCR assay. A mixture of 60 forward primers for TCR Vbeta segments and 13 reverse primers for TCR Jbeta segments was used in the multiplex PCR. In its TCRdb copy, this immuneACCESS table keeps in-frame sequences only and misses some clones. Where compared with another copy, unresolved V genes explain less than half of these, and the others have no known cause. Here the sample has under 150,000 clones; 75% to 85% occur a single time. The ten largest account for approximately 9.6% of the sample. The sequencing input was PBMCs. The receptors shown here come from a woman aged 45-65 years in good health and CMV-seropositive.

In this sample, this clone turned up a few times. The J gene is TRBJ2-2, the V gene TRBV6-5; possible D gene TRBD1, 7 bases. V lost 2 bases to trimming and J lost 6 bases, with 13 bases between them. CDR1 and CDR2 (germline): MNHEY, SVGAGI. This CDR3 comprises 15 residues. The CDR3: CASSYGGTVPGELFF. Written as DNA, the CDR3 is TGTGCCAGCAGTTACGGCGGGACAGTCCCCGGGGAGCTGTTTTTT.

This sequence joins TRBV5-1 and TRBJ2-7; possibly TRBD2 for D (6 bases). V lost 0 bases and J 2 bases, leaving 15 bases between the germline ends. The V gene's germline CDR1 is SGHRS and CDR2 YFSETQ. The CDR3 runs to 16 residues. DNA for the CDR3: TGCGCCAGCAGCTTGGCGGCCTCTAGCGCTCCCTACGAGCAGTACTTC. Translating it yields CASSLAASSAPYEQYF.

This chain joins TRBV7-2 and TRBJ2-3, with a possible D match to TRBD2 (6 bases). Deletions cut 5 bases from V and 6 bases from J, with 18 bases between. This CDR3 contains 15 residues. Per germline, CDR1 SGHTA and CDR2 FQGNSA. This chain's CDR3 is CASSEQGGAWDTQYF. CDR3 in DNA: TGTGCCAGCAGCGAGCAAGGCGGGGCTTGGGATACGCAGTATTTT.

The chain uses TRBV4-3 and TRBJ2-3; unclear D gene. Germline V CDR1 and CDR2: LGHNA, YSLEER. V dropped 1 base and J dropped 1 base, with 3 bases sitting between them. This CDR3 spans 13 amino acids. The CDR3 loop is CASSQAGTDTQYF. CDR3 in DNA: TGCGCCAGCAGCCAAGCGGGCACAGATACGCAGTATTTT.

The chain joins TRBV5-4 to TRBJ2-3; D not resolved. CDR3 length equals 14 residues. Trimming stripped 4 bases from V and 0 bases from J, with 9 bases between. Germline assignment: CDR1 SGHNT and CDR2 YYREEE (reference sequence). This chain's CDR3 is CASSQRLSTDTQYF. The CDR3 nucleotides read TGTGCCAGCAGCCAGAGACTGAGCACAGATACGCAGTATTTT.

This clone was observed a handful of times. This sequence joins TRBV5-1 and TRBJ1-1, with D possibly TRBD1 on 5 matching bases. Germline V gene lookup returns CDR1 SGHRS and CDR2 YFSETQ. This CDR3 spans 13 amino acids. Trimming stripped 2 bases from V and 1 base from J, with 6 bases between. The CDR3: CASSLQENTEAFF. DNA for the CDR3: TGCGCCAGCAGCTTACAGGAGAACACTGAAGCTTTCTTT.

The chain couples TRBV15 to TRBJ2-5; tentatively, D is TRBD1 (6 bases). Germline V gene sequence: CDR1 LNHNV, CDR2 YYDKDF (reference sequence). The CDR3 consists of 15 residues. Trimming removed 3 bases from V and 6 bases from J, with 17 bases in between. The CDR3 sequence is CATSREDSTVKTQYF. The DNA for the CDR3 is TGTGCCACCAGCAGGGAGGACAGCACGGTAAAGACCCAGTACTTC.

This rearrangement joins TRBV7-2 to TRBJ2-7, with D possibly matching TRBD1 (5 bases). V dropped 5 bases and J dropped 4 bases, with 21 bases sitting between them. The CDR3 sequence is 16 residues long. Germline lookup yields CDR1 SGHTA and CDR2 FQGNSA. The CDR3 loop reads CASSPGASFSSYEQYF. The CDR3, as DNA: TGTGCCAGCAGCCCTGGGGCTAGTTTCTCCTCTTACGAGCAGTACTTC.

V usage is TRBV2 and J usage is TRBJ2-5, with D maybe TRBD2 (5 bases). V lost 0 bases and J 2 bases, leaving 10 bases between the germline ends. Germline V lookup: CDR1 SNHLY, CDR2 FYNNEI. The CDR3 contains 15 residues. For the CDR3, the DNA is TGTGCCAGCAGTGAAGCGTTCAGCGGACAAGAGACCCAGTACTTC. This encodes CASSEAFSGQETQYF.

This chain joins TRBV4-2 and TRBJ1-1; a possible D gene is TRBD1 (6 bases). The V and J ends lost 4 bases and 6 bases respectively, with 12 bases between them. Germline CDR1 is LGHNA and CDR2 is YNFKEQ. This CDR3 is built from 13 residues. The CDR3 is CASSPEQGAEAFF. In DNA, the CDR3 is TGTGCCAGCAGCCCTGAACAGGGCGCTGAAGCTTTCTTT.

The J gene is TRBJ2-2, the V gene TRBV4-3, with 10 bases that match TRBD2. The CDR3 covers 17 residues. V lost 0 bases, J lost 4 bases, and 5 bases stayed unmatched. Germline V gives CDR1 LGHNA, CDR2 YSLEER. CDR3 amino acids: CASSQDWPSGGTGELFF. For the CDR3, the DNA is TGCGCCAGCAGCCAAGATTGGCCTAGCGGGGGCACCGGGGAGCTGTTTTTT.

In its sample, this clone was seen many times. The chain joins TRBV10-3 to TRBJ2-3; TRBD2 aligns across 8 bases. Germline-derived CDR1 and CDR2 are ENHRY and SYGVKD. The V and J ends lost 0 bases and 4 bases, in that order; junction bases with no gene match: 3. CDR3 length: 15 residues. CDR3 nucleotides: TGTGCCATCAGTGAGTCGTACGGGAGGGCAGATACGCAGTATTTT. It codes for CAISESYGRADTQYF.

This clone was detected only a few times. The genes are TRBV4-1 and TRBJ1-1, with a possible D match to TRBD1 (6 bases). The V end was cut by 0 bases, the J end by 11 bases, with 13 bases between. This CDR3 region has 13 residues. Germline CDR1 reads MGHRA; CDR2 reads YSYEKL. CDR3 amino acids: CASSQDGRGDAFF. The CDR3 DNA follows: TGCGCCAGCAGCCAAGATGGCAGGGGAGATGCTTTCTTT.

CDR3 in DNA: TGTGCCAGCAGCTGGTCCCAGGGACTAGCGGGGGAAGAGACCCAGTACTTC. This translates into CASSWSQGLAGEETQYF. The V gene is TRBV7-9, the J gene TRBJ2-5; TRBD2 matches at 14 bases. This CDR3 comprises 17 residues. After removal of 4 bases from V and 3 bases from J, the junction contained 7 bases not matched to a gene. CDR1 and CDR2 from the germline V gene are SEHNR and FQNEAQ (reference sequence). The full variable domain, its missing parts supplied by reference TRBV7-9 and TRBJ2-5, is DTGVSQNPRHKITKRGQNVTFRCDPISEHNRLYWYRQTLGQGPEFLTYFQNEAQLEKSRLLSDRFSAERPKGSFSTLEIQRTEQGDSAMYLCASSWSQGLAGEETQYFGPGTRLLVL.

This sequence joins TRBV11-2 and TRBJ2-3; 9 bases match TRBD2. The trim removed 5 bases at V and 8 bases at J, leaving 14 bases unmatched. This CDR3 is built from 16 residues. Germline assignment: CDR1 SGHAT and CDR2 FQNNGV. The CDR3 reads CASSPWTAGGQGTQYF. CDR3 DNA sequence: TGTGCCAGCAGCCCCTGGACGGCGGGGGGGCAAGGTACGCAGTATTTT.

This chain uses TRBV6-5 with TRBJ2-4, with 9 nucleotides matching TRBD1. Germline V gene data show CDR1 as MNHEY and CDR2 as SVGAGI. V shed 5 bases, J shed 9 bases, and the junction held 8 bases outside the gene matches. CDR3 length equals 14 residues. The CDR3 reads CASSTGTGTGIQYF. CDR3 in DNA: TGTGCCAGCAGTACCGGGACAGGGACTGGCATTCAGTACTTC.

The chain combines TRBV5-5 with TRBJ2-1, with TRBD2 matching 7 bases. The germline CDR1 and CDR2 sequences are SGHKS and YYEKEE (reference sequence). J gave up 0 bases and V 4 bases, and 7 bases lay outside the gene matches. This CDR3 is built from 16 residues. The CDR3 region is CASSGSRTSSYNEQFF. DNA for the CDR3: TGTGCCAGCAGCGGATCCAGGACTAGCTCCTACAATGAGCAGTTCTTC.

V gene TRBV4-3 combines with J gene TRBJ1-6; 7 bases are shared with TRBD1. In germline, CDR1 is LGHNA, CDR2 YSLEER. The CDR3 has 16 residues. J gave up 9 bases and V 4 bases, and 12 bases lay outside the gene matches. The CDR3 is CASSPGLGRGFSPLHF. The CDR3 region has the DNA TGCGCCAGCAGCCCTGGGCTCGGCAGGGGGTTTTCACCCCTCCACTTT.

The rearrangement joins TRBV4-2 to TRBJ2-2, with 13 bases that match TRBD2. V lost 5 bases and J lost 6; bases outside the gene matches: 3. This CDR3 has 15 residues. CDR1 and CDR2 from the germline V gene are LGHNA and YNFKEQ. In nucleotides, the CDR3 is TGTGCCAGCAGCGTCACTAGCGGGGGGGCCGGGGAGCTGTTTTTT. Its translation is CASSVTSGGAGELFF.

This clone occurred once. The chain combines TRBV7-2 with TRBJ1-3; tentatively, D is TRBD1 (6 bases). The CDR3 runs 13 residues. V lost 5 bases and J 2 bases, leaving 7 bases between the germline ends. In germline, CDR1 is SGHTA, CDR2 FQGNSA. The CDR3 DNA is TGTGCCAGCAGCCCAGGGGCTGGAAACACCATATATTTT. Protein sequence: CASSPGAGNTIYF.

The rearrangement links TRBV28 to TRBJ2-5, with D uncertain. Trimming took off 4 bases at V and 2 bases at J, with 8 bases between the two ends. This CDR3 contains 13 residues. Germline CDR1 MDHEN, CDR2 SYDVKM. The CDR3 here is CASSSPQQETQYF. The CDR3, as DNA: TGTGCCAGCAGTTCCCCCCAGCAAGAGACCCAGTACTTC.

The V call is TRBV7-9, the J call TRBJ2-3, with 14 bases that match TRBD2. Germline CDR1 SEHNR, CDR2 FQNEAQ (reference sequence). Germline trimming cut 7 bases from V and 3 bases from J; bases unmatched to any gene: 9. The CDR3 sequence is 17 residues long. The CDR3 is CASTWTSGRKLTDTQYF. In DNA form, the CDR3 reads TGTGCCAGCACCTGGACTAGCGGGAGGAAATTGACAGATACGCAGTATTTT.

This clone turned up a few times. The chain has TRBV27 and TRBJ1-5, with D unresolved. V lost 6 bases to trimming and J lost 0 bases, with 9 bases between them. The CDR3 loop spans 14 amino acids. Germline V gives CDR1 MNHEY, CDR2 SMNVEV (reference sequence). CDR3 DNA: TGTGCCAGCAGACCTTCCTATAGCAATCAGCCCCAGCATTTT. This codes for CASRPSYSNQPQHF.